This T cell receptor (beta chain) was documented in a study of CD8+CD57+ T cells in acquired aplastic anemia. For the study at large: Recorded DNA amounts for sorted CD4+ and CD8+ cells had an average of around 3.4 ug. Findings and caveats of the study: The CD8+ Simpson's diversity of patients and controls was not significantly different.

Between the trimmed V and J ends, which lost 5 bases and 0 bases, there was a span of 17 bases. The CDR3 is made up of 16 amino acids. From germline, CDR1 is SGHTA and CDR2 FQGTGA. Regarding this clonotype: Its specificity is unknown.

Both TCR beta VDJ combination and CDR3 sequence profiling were carried out. Genomic DNA was the template for this profiling. TCRdb used MiXCR to reprocess the reads, holding one entry per CDR3 protein. The table includes roughly 500,000 distinct CDR3 sequences, under 40% detected once. Only patients with CD8+CD57+ cell expansion on flow cytometry were chosen for sequencing. Sequencing was performed on sorted CD4+, CD8+, or CD8+CD57+ T cells (not recorded which) from PBMCs. The rearrangement uses TRBV7-3 and TRBJ2-7; weak D call: TRBD1 (6 bases). The receptor's source is a human donor with aplastic anemia. CDR3 in DNA: TGTGCCAGCAGCGCAAGAGGGACACCGAGCTCCTACGAGCAGTACTTC. As protein: CASSARGTPSSYEQYF.